The 5 T cell receptor beta chains presented below share a single source sample, sequenced in a study of T cell responses to AZD1222 COVID-19 vaccine. TCRdb's copy holds only in-frame clones and misses some; the assay was immunoSEQ multiplex PCR. Of 150,000 to 200,000 clones in the sample, about 93% were seen once. Specimen: peripheral blood, collected 28 days after the second AZD1222 dose. The origin of the receptors is an adult who received the AZD1222 COVID-19 vaccine.

The chain uses TRBV5-1 and TRBJ1-4, with D perhaps matching TRBD1 (6 bases). The CDR3 is made up of 17 amino acids. V lost 0 bases to trimming and J lost 4 bases, with 16 bases between them. Germline CDR1 reads SGHRS; CDR2 reads YFSETQ. CDR3 sequence (DNA): TGCGCCAGCAGCTTGGAGGGGGGAACCGGTGGTAATGAAAAACTGTTTTTT. Translated, it gives CASSLEGGTGGNEKLFF.

V is TRBV3-1 (or the pseudogene TRBV3-2) and J is TRBJ1-1; D is uncertain. CDR3 size: 12 residues. From germline, CDR1 is LGHDT and CDR2 YNNKEL (reference sequence). V was cut by 6 bases and J by 1 base, with 6 bases left in between. CDR3 sequence: CASRSTNTEAFF. CDR3 nucleotide sequence: TGTGCCAGCAGATCGACGAACACTGAAGCTTTCTTT.

The table lists this clone with a count of one. This chain joins TRBV29-1 and TRBJ1-1, with D hard to call. The CDR3 runs 14 residues. The germline V gene has CDR1 SQVTM and CDR2 ANQGSEA. Trimming took 1 base from V and 11 from J, leaving 20 bases between them. CDR3 sequence (DNA): TGCAGCGTTGAAGTAGTATCAGGAGCTGGGGAGGCTTTCTTT. It is translated as CSVEVVSGAGEAFF.

This chain uses TRBV18 with TRBJ1-2, with 7 positions matching TRBD1. The ends lost 2 bases at V and 0 bases at J; junction bases unmatched: 3. Looked up from germline, CDR1 is KGHSH and CDR2 is LQKENI. The CDR3 length is 15 residues. The CDR3 region is CASSPADRPNYGYTF. In DNA, the CDR3 is TGTGCCAGCTCACCAGCGGACAGGCCTAACTATGGCTACACCTTC. The entire variable domain, with the rest obtained from reference TRBV18 and TRBJ1-2, is as follows: NAGVMQNPRHLVRRRGQEARLRCSPMKGHSHVYWYRQLPEEGLKFMVYLQKENIIDESGMPKERFSAEFPKEGPSILRIQQVVRGDSAAYFCASSPADRPNYGYTFGSGTRLTVV.

This clone was observed a single time. V and J are TRBV5-1 and TRBJ2-3, with no clear D. CDR3 size: 16 residues. Looked up from germline, CDR1 is SGHRS and CDR2 is YFSETQ. Trimming left V 0 bases short and J 0 bases short, with 11 bases between. CDR3 in amino acids: CASSLGQSSSTDTQYF. Here the CDR3 DNA reads TGCGCCAGCAGCTTGGGGCAGTCCTCTAGCACAGATACGCAGTATTTT.